These 16 T cell receptor beta chains were sequenced from one sample in a study of Graves' ophthalmopathy and Graves' hyperthyroidism. The study amplified TCR beta CDR3 regions using RNA transcripts. HTBI primers primed a first-round RT-PCR, and a second-round multiplex PCR followed. TCRdb itself ran the multiplex PCR reads through MiXCR, one entry per CDR3 protein. The sample has 400,000 to 500,000 distinct CDR3 sequences, over 20% seen once. The sample taken for sequencing was peripheral blood. The receptors were gathered from a woman under 30 with stable Graves' hyperthyroidism.

This clonotype was seen many times. The CDR3 bases are TGCAGTGCTAGGACCGGGACAGAGCGCTACGAGCAGTACTTC. Protein: CSARTGTERYEQYF. The chain carries TRBV20-1 and TRBJ2-7; 7 bases line up with TRBD1. V gave up 3 bases and J gave up 3 bases; unmatched junction bases: 8. The CDR3 contains 14 residues. Germline V CDR1 and CDR2: DFQATT, SNEGSKA (reference sequence).

This clonotype showed up many times. This rearrangement joins TRBV30 to TRBJ1-5; TRBD1 might be the D (6 bases). This CDR3 is 15 amino acids long. CDR1 GTSNPN and CDR2 SVGIG come from the germline V gene (reference sequence). Trimming pared 2 bases from V and 3 bases from J, leaving 14 bases between. CDR3 residues: CAWSPRGRDNQPQHF. As DNA, the CDR3 is TGTGCCTGGAGTCCCCGGGGGCGCGACAATCAGCCCCAGCATTTT.

This clonotype was seen at least ten times. The V call is TRBV9, the J call TRBJ2-7; D unclear. The CDR3 spans 15 residues. Germline V CDR1 and CDR2: SGDLS, YYNGEE. V lost 0 bases and J lost 2, with 12 bases in between. DNA for the CDR3: TGTGCCAGCAGCGTAGGGTTGGCGCTTCCCTACGAGCAGTACTTC. It translates to CASSVGLALPYEQYF.

About this clonotype: At one boundary the junction diverges from the germline segment, which might be a read error. The chain carries TRBV11-2 and TRBJ1-1; 7 bases are shared with TRBD1. The CDR3 sequence is 17 residues long. Germline V lookup: CDR1 SGHAT, CDR2 FQNNGV. The CDR3 DNA sequence: TGTGCCAGCAGCTCAGGGGGTGCCGACACTGCGAACACTGAAGCCTTCTTT. Amino acid sequence: CASSSGGADTANTEAFF.

This clonotype was detected ten times or more. CDR3 sequence (DNA): TGTGCCTGGAGTGTACAGCGGGAGCCCTACGAGCAGTACTTC. Its protein product is CAWSVQREPYEQYF. The genes are TRBV30 and TRBJ2-7; TRBD2 matches at 8 bases. With V trimmed by 0 bases and J by 2 bases, 3 bases remained unmatched. Per germline, CDR1 GTSNPN and CDR2 SVGIG (reference sequence). CDR3 length: 14 residues.

This clonotype was detected ten times or more. The chain links TRBV6-2 or TRBV6-3 to TRBJ1-2; no clear D. Trimming removed 0 bases at V and 1 base at J, with 18 bases between. CDR3 size: 18 residues. Germline CDR1 is MNHEY and CDR2 is SVGEGT. This CDR3 is CASSYSLISSTVNYGYTF. In DNA form, the CDR3 reads TGTGCCAGCAGTTACTCGCTGATCAGCTCGACGGTTAACTATGGCTACACCTTC.

This chain uses TRBV5-1 with TRBJ2-5; D call uncertain. Trimming cost V 4 bases and J 5 bases, with 18 bases left between them. Germline values: CDR1 SGHRS, CDR2 YFSETQ. This CDR3 comprises 15 residues. The CDR3 DNA sequence: TGCGCCAGCAGCCCCCTAATTGGGCAAGACGAGACCCAGTACTTC. Its protein is CASSPLIGQDETQYF.

At least ten counts were recorded for this clonotype. This chain joins TRBV7-9 and TRBJ2-5; TRBD2 might be the D (5 bases). The CDR3 length is 15 residues. The V gene's germline CDR1 is SEHNR and CDR2 FQNEAQ (reference sequence). Trimming left V 5 bases short and J 5 bases short, with 18 bases between. The CDR3 here is CASSPRGAGIETQYF. The CDR3 DNA sequence: TGTGCCAGCAGCCCAAGAGGTGCGGGCATCGAGACCCAGTACTTC.

This chain uses TRBV20-1 with TRBJ2-7; 9 bases are shared with TRBD2. The V segment lost 3 bases and the J segment 4 bases; nucleotides outside the gene matches: 4. Looked up from germline, CDR1 is DFQATT and CDR2 is SNEGSKA (reference sequence). The CDR3 has 13 amino acids. The CDR3 DNA sequence: TGCAGTGCTAGGGCGGGAGGGCTATACGAGCAGTACTTC. It specifies CSARAGGLYEQYF.

This clonotype came up many times. The chain joins TRBV6-1 to TRBJ2-7; D unresolved. The germline V gene has CDR1 MNHNS and CDR2 SASEGT. Deletions cut 3 bases from V and 0 bases from J, with 12 bases between. The CDR3 extends over 15 amino acids. The chain's CDR3 is CASSEMWDSSYEQYF. CDR3 bases: TGTGCCAGCAGTGAGATGTGGGATAGCTCCTACGAGCAGTACTTC.

There are many counts of this clonotype. The chain combines TRBV20-1 with TRBJ2-7; D might be TRBD2 (6 bases). CDR1 is DFQATT, CDR2 SNEGSKA, per germline (reference sequence). V was trimmed by 6 bases and J by 7 bases, leaving 19 bases between them. This CDR3 comprises 13 residues. The CDR3 spells CSAPGPGDWEQYF. The CDR3 bases are TGCAGTGCCCCGGGCCCGGGGGATTGGGAGCAGTACTTC.

This clonotype was detected many times. This chain joins TRBV6-1 and TRBJ1-2; a possible D gene is TRBD1 (6 bases). Looked up from germline, CDR1 is MNHNS and CDR2 is SASEGT. V was shortened by 2 bases and J by 10 bases, with 17 bases between the two germline ends. This CDR3 is 14 amino acids long. The DNA of the CDR3 is TGTGCCAGCAGTGAACAGGGCCCCTCGGGGGCCTACACCTTC. As protein: CASSEQGPSGAYTF.

This clonotype was seen repeatedly, ten times or more. This sequence joins TRBV19 and TRBJ1-5, with 9 bases lining up with TRBD1. V trimming: 10 bases; J trimming: 6 bases; junction bases outside the gene matches: 13. CDR3 length equals 15 residues. The germline V gene encodes CDR1 LNHDA and CDR2 SQIVND (reference sequence). The CDR3 loop is CATRPDRGVGQPQHF. CDR3 DNA: TGTGCCACCCGCCCGGACAGGGGAGTGGGTCAGCCCCAGCATTTT. The full variable domain, rest sourced from reference TRBV19 and TRBJ1-5, is DGGITQSPKYLFRKEGQNVTLSCEQNLNHDAMYWYRQDPGQGLRLIYYSQIVNDFQKGDIAEGYSVSREKKESFPLTVTSAQKNPTAFYLCATRPDRGVGQPQHFGDGTRLSIL.

This clonotype showed up many times. The V call is TRBV20-1, the J call TRBJ2-7, with TRBD2 matching over 8 bases. With V trimmed by 3 bases and J by 4 bases, 5 bases remained unmatched. This CDR3 comprises 13 residues. CDR1 is DFQATT and CDR2 is SNEGSKA in the germline V gene (reference sequence). The CDR3 here is CSASGRAVYEQYF. The CDR3, as DNA: TGCAGTGCTAGCGGGAGGGCTGTTTACGAGCAGTACTTC.

Many counts were recorded for this clonotype. Since no conserved phenylalanine or tryptophan closes the CDR3, a read error is the likely cause. V gene TRBV20-1 combines with J gene TRBJ2-5; D perhaps matches TRBD2 (6 bases). CDR1 is DFQATT and CDR2 is SNEGSKA in the germline V gene (reference sequence). V gave up 3 bases and J gave up 2 bases, with 13 bases separating them. CDR3 length equals 14 residues. The CDR3 spells CSASFLGGQETQYI. In nucleotides, the CDR3 is TGCAGTGCTAGTTTTCTCGGGGGTCAAGAGACCCAGTACATC.

For the CDR3, the DNA is TGTGCCAGCAGTCCCACAGGGGGCTTGGAGACCCAGTACTTC. The encoded protein is CASSPTGGLETQYF. The chain carries TRBV27 and TRBJ2-5, with 9 nucleotides matching TRBD1. Germline lookup yields CDR1 MNHEY and CDR2 SMNVEV (reference sequence). CDR3 length equals 14 residues. The trim removed 5 bases at V and 5 bases at J, leaving 6 bases unmatched.